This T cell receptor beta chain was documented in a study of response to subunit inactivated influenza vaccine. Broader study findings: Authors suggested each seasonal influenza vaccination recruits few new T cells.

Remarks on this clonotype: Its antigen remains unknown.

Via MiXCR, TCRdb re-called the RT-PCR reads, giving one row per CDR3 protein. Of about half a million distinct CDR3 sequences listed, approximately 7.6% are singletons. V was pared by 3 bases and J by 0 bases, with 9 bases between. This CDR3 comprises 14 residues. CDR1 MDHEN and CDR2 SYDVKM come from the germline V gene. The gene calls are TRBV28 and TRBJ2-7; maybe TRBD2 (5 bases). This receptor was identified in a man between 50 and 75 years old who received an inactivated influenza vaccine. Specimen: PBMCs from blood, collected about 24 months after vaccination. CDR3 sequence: CASSFGLDSYEQYF. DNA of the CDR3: TGTGCCAGCAGTTTCGGACTGGACTCCTACGAGCAGTACTTC.